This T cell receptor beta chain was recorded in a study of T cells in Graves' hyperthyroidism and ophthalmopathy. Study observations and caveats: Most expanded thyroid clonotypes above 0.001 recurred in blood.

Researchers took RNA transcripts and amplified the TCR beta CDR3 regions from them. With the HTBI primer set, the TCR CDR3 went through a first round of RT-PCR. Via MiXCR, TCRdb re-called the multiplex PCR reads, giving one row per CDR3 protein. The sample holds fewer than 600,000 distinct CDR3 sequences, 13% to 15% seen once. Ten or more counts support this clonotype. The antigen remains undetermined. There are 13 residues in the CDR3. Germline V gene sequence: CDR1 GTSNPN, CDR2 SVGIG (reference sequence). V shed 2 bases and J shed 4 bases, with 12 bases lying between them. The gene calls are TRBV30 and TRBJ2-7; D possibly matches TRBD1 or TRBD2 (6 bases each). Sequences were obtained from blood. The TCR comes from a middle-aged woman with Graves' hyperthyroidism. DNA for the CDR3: TGTGCCTGGAGTAGGGGGGAACAGTACGAGCAGTACTTC. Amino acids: CAWSRGEQYEQYF.